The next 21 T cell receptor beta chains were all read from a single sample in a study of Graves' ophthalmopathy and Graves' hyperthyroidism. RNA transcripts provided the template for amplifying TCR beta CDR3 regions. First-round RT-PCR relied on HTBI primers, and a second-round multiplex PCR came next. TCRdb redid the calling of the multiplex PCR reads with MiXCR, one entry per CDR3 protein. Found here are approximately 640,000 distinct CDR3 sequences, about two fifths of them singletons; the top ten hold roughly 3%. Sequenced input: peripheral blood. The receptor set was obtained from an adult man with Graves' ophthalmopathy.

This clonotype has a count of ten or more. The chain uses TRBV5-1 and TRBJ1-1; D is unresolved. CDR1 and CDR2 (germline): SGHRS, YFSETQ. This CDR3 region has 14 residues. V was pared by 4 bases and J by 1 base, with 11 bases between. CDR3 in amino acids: CASSPSVANTEAFF. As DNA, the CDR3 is TGCGCCAGCAGCCCCAGCGTCGCGAACACTGAAGCTTTCTTT.

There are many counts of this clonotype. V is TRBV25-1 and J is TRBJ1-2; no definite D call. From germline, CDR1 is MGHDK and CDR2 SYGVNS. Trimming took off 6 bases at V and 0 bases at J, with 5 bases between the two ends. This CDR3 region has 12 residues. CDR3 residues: CASRDSNYGYTF. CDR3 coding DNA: TGTGCCAGCAGAGACTCTAACTATGGCTACACCTTC.

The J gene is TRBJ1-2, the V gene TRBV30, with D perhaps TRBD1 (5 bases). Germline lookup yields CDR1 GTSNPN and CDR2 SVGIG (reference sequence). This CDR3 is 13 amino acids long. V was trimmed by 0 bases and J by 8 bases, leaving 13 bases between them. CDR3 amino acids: CAWSVAAGLGYTF. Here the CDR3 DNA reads TGTGCCTGGAGTGTAGCGGCAGGGCTGGGCTACACCTTC. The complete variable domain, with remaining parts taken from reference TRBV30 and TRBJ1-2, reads SQTIHQWPATLVQPVGSPLSLECTVEGTSNPNLYWYRQAAGRGLQLLFYSVGIGQISSEVPQNLSASRPQDRQFILSSKKLLLSDSGFYLCAWSVAAGLGYTFGSGTRLTVV.

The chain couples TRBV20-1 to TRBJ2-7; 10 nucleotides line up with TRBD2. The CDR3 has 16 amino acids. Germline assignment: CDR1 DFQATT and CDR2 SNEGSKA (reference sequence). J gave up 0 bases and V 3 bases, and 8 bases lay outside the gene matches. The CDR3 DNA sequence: TGCAGTGCTAGCCCTAGCGGGGGATTGACCTCCTACGAGCAGTACTTC. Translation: CSASPSGGLTSYEQYF.

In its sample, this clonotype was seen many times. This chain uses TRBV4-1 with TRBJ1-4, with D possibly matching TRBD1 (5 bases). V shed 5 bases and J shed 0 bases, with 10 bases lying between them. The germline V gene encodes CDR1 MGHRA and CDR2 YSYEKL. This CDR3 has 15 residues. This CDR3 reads CASSVRQPTNEKLFF. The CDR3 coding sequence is TGCGCCAGCAGCGTCCGACAGCCAACTAATGAAAAACTGTTTTTT.

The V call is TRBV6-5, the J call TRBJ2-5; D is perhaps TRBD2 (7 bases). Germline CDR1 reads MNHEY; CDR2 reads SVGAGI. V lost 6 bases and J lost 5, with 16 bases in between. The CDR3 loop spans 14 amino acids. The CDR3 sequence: CASSRSGRGETQYF. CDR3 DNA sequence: TGTGCCAGCAGCCGTTCGGGGAGGGGGGAGACCCAGTACTTC.

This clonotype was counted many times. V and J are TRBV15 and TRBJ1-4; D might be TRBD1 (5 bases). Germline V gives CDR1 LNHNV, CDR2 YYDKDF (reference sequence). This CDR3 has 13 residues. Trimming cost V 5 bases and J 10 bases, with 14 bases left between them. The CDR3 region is CATSRQGSSKLFF. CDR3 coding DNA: TGTGCCACCAGCCGTCAGGGATCCTCAAAACTGTTTTTT.

The CDR3: CSAEGGTGNGYTF. The CDR3 DNA is TGCAGTGCTGAGGGTGGGACAGGGAATGGCTACACCTTC. This rearrangement joins TRBV20-1 to TRBJ1-2, with TRBD1 identical over 9 bases. Trimming removed 5 bases from V and 6 bases from J; junction bases left unmatched: 7. CDR3 length: 13 amino acids. Germline V gene sequence: CDR1 DFQATT, CDR2 SNEGSKA (reference sequence).

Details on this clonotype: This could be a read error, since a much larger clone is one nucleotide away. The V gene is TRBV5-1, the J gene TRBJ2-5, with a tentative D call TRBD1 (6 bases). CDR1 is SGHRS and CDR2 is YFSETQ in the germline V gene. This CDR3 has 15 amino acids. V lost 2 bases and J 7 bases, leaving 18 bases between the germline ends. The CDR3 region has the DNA TGCGCCAGCAGCTTCGTCAGGGGAAGAGGGGGGACCCAGTACTTC. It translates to CASSFVRGRGGTQYF. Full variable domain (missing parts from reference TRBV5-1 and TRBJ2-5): KAGVTQTPRYLIKTRGQQVTLSCSPISGHRSVSWYQQTPGQGLQFLFEYFSETQRNKGNFPGRFSGRQFSNSRSEMNVSTLELGDSALYLCASSFVRGRGGTQYFGPGTRLLVL.

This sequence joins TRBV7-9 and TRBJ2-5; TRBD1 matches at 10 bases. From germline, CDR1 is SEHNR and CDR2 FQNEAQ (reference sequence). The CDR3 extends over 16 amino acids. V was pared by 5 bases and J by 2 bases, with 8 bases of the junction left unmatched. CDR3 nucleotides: TGTGCCAGCAGCCCGGGACAGGGGAATACACAAGAGACCCAGTACTTC. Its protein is CASSPGQGNTQETQYF.

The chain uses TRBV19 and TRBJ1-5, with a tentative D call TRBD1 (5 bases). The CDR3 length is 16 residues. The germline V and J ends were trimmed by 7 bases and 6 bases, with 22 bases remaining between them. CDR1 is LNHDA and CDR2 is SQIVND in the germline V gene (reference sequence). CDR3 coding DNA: TGTGCCAGTACCGCCGCTACGGGCAGCGGGGGTCAGCCCCAGCATTTT. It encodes CASTAATGSGGQPQHF.

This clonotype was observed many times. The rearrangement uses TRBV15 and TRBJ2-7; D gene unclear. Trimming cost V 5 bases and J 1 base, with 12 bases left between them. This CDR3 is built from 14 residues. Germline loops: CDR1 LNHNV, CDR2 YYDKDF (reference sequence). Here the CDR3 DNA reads TGTGCCACCAGCTTGACGGGCCTTTCCTACGAGCAGTACTTC. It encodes CATSLTGLSYEQYF.

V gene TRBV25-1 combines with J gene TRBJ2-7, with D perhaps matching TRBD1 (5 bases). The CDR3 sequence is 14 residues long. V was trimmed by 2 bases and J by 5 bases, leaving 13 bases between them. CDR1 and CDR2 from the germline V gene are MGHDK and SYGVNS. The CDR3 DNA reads TGTGCCAGCAGTGAAGGTTCAGGGCCCGACGAGCAGTACTTC. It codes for CASSEGSGPDEQYF.

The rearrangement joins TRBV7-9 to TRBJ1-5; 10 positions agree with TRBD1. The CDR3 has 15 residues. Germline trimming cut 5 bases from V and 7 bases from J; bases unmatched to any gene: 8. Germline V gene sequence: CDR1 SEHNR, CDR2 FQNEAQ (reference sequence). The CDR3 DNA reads TGTGCCAGCAGCAAATCCCCGGACAGGGGGCAGCCCCAGCATTTT. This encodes CASSKSPDRGQPQHF.

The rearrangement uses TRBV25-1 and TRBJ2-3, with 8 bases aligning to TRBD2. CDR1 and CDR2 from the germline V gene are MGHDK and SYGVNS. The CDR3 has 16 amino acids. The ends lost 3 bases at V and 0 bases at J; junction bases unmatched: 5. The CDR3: CASSDPAGESTDTQYF. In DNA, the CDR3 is TGTGCCAGCAGTGATCCAGCGGGAGAAAGCACAGATACGCAGTATTTT.

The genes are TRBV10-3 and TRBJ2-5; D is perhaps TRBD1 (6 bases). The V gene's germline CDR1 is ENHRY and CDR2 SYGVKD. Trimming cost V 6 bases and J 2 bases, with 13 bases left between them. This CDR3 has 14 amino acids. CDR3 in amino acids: CAISATGHQETQYF. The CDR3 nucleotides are TGTGCCATCAGCGCGACAGGTCATCAAGAGACCCAGTACTTC.

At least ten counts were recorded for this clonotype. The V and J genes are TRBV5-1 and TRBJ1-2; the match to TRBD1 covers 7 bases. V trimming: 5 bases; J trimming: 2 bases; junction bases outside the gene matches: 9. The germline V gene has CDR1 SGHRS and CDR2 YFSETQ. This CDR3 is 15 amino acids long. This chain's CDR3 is CASSPNRGGNYGYTF. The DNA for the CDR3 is TGCGCCAGCAGTCCCAACAGGGGTGGGAACTATGGCTACACCTTC. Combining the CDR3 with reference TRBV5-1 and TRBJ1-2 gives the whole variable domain KAGVTQTPRYLIKTRGQQVTLSCSPISGHRSVSWYQQTPGQGLQFLFEYFSETQRNKGNFPGRFSGRQFSNSRSEMNVSTLELGDSALYLCASSPNRGGNYGYTFGSGTRLTVV.

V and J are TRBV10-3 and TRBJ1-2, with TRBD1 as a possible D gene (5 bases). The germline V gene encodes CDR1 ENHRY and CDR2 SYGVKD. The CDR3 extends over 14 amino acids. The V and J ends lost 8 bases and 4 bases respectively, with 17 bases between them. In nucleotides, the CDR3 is TGTGCCATCGTTGGCGGGGCGCCGTCCTATGGCTACACCTTC. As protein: CAIVGGAPSYGYTF.

Here the CDR3 DNA reads TGTGCCAGCAGTGAATTTGCGTTAGCGGGGTATCAAGAGACCCAGCATTTT. It translates to CASSEFALAGYQETQHF. The rearrangement uses TRBV25-1 and TRBJ1-5; D is unresolved. The germline V and J ends were trimmed by 1 base and 11 bases, with 24 bases remaining between them. Germline loops: CDR1 MGHDK, CDR2 SYGVNS. The CDR3 runs 17 residues.

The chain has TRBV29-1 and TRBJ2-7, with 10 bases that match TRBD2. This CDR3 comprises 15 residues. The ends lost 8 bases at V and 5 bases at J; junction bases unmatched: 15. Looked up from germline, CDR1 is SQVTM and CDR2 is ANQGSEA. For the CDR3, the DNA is TGCAGCTTAGGAGATGCTAGCGGGAGTCGGAACGAGCAGTACTTC. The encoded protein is CSLGDASGSRNEQYF.

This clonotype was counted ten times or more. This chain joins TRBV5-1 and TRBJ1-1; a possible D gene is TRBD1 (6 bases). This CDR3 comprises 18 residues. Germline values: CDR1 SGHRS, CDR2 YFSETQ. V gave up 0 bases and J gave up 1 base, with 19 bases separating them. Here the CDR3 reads CASSLVRGRPGSNTEAFF. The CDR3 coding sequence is TGCGCCAGCAGCTTGGTCCGGGGGCGTCCGGGATCGAACACTGAAGCTTTCTTT.